A selection of T cell receptor beta chains follows, all from one sample in a study of blood T cell repertoires in COVID-19. Data came from immunoSEQ multiplex PCR; TCRdb stores just in-frame clones and leaves some out. The sample lists under 250,000 clones; 80% to 85% were seen once. Sequenced material: peripheral blood. The receptors originated from a woman aged 55-75 years with acute or convalescent COVID-19. Both conserved end residues are part of each CDR3. Fields, in order: J gene, D gene, V gene, clone size, CDR3 protein, CDR3 DNA. A D gene is named only where the DNA matches it firmly. Not all rows give a size; the values are once, few, many and, for expanded clones, a class.

>TRBJ2-1|-|TRBV4-2|-
CASSQGASSLIYRKNEQFF
TGTGCCAGCAGCCAAGGGGCTAGCTCCCTTATATATCGAAAGAATGAGCAGTTCTTC
>TRBJ1-5|TRBD1|TRBV19|-
CASSDGGQGAPSNQPQHF
TGTGCCAGTAGTGATGGGGGACAGGGGGCGCCTAGCAATCAGCCCCAGCATTTT
>TRBJ1-2|TRBD1|TRBV30|-
CAWSDRGGYTF
TGTGCCTGGTCTGACAGGGGTGGCTACACCTTC
>TRBJ2-7|TRBD2|TRBV18|-
CASSGSGGTYEQYF
TGTGCCAGCTCAGGTAGCGGGGGGACCTACGAGCAGTACTTC
>TRBJ2-3|TRBD2|TRBV5-6|-
CASSYRTSGVSTDTQYF
TGTGCCAGCAGCTACCGGACTAGCGGGGTTAGCACAGATACGCAGTATTTT
>TRBJ2-3|-|TRBV7-2|-
CASSFRLRERETDTQYF
TGTGCCAGCAGCTTTCGTTTGCGAGAGAGGGAGACAGATACGCAGTATTTT
>TRBJ2-1|-|TRBV12-3/TRBV12-4|-
CASSYNFNEQFF
TGTGCCAGCAGTTATAATTTCAATGAGCAGTTCTTC
>TRBJ1-2|TRBD1|TRBV6-2/TRBV6-3|-
CASSAGQRVYGYTF
TGTGCCAGCAGTGCGGGACAGAGAGTCTATGGCTACACCTTC
>TRBJ1-1|-|TRBV5-6|few
CASSPGTRGRAFF
TGTGCCAGCAGCCCGGGGACACGGGGCCGGGCTTTCTTT
>TRBJ2-5|-|TRBV2|-
CASSEAGSQETQYF
TGTGCCAGCAGTGAAGCGGGCAGCCAAGAGACCCAGTACTTC
>TRBJ1-2|TRBD1|TRBV6-5|-
CASSNTGGNYGYTF
TGTGCCAGCAGTAATACAGGGGGGAACTATGGCTACACCTTC
>TRBJ1-2|-|TRBV12-3/TRBV12-4|-
CASSNSGYGYTF
TGTGCCAGCAGTAACTCGGGGTATGGCTACACCTTC